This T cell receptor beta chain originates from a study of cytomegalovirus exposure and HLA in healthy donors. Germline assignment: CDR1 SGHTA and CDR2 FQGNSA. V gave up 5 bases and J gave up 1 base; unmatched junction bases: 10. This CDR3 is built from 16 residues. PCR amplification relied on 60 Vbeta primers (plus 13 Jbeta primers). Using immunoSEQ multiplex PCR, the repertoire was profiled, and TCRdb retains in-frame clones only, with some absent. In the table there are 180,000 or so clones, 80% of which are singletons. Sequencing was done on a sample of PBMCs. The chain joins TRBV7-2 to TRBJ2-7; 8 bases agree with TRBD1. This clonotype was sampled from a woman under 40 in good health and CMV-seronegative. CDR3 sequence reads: CASSPQDRDTSYEQYF. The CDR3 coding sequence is TGTGCCAGCAGCCCGCAGGACAGGGATACATCCTACGAGCAGTACTTC. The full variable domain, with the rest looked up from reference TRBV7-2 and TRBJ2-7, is GAGVSQSPSNKVTEKGKDVELRCDPISGHTALYWYRQSLGQGLEFLIYFQGNSAPDKSGLPSDRFSAERTGGSVSTLTIQRTQQEDSAVYLCASSPQDRDTSYEQYFGPGTRLTVT.